This T cell receptor beta chain was found in a study of blood T cell repertoires in COVID-19. Study-wide context: PBMCs, B-cell-depleted T cells, or T cells provided the cDNA or gDNA that made up the material.

Per the original data handling: Amplification with reference gene primers provided the estimates of nucleated cell counts. TCRdb keeps only in-frame clones here, not all; method: immunoSEQ multiplex PCR. V and J calls and clone size come straight from that table; D and trimming were deduced from the DNA. This table has about 150,000 clones, 80% to 90% appearing once. V lost 3 bases and J lost 4, with 10 bases in between. Germline V gene data show CDR1 as MNHEY and CDR2 as SMNVEV (reference sequence). CDR3 length equals 14 residues. The specimen was peripheral blood. The TCR comes from a woman aged 55 to 70 with COVID-19, enrolled during active disease. The rearrangement links TRBV27 to TRBJ2-1, with TRBD2 as a possible D gene (6 bases). The CDR3 DNA reads as TGTGCCAGCAGTTTCCACGGGGGTTACAATGAGCAGTTCTTC. Translating it yields CASSFHGGYNEQFF.